Listed below are T cell receptor beta chains from one sample, sequenced in a study of blood T cell repertoires in COVID-19. Some clones are missing from TCRdb's copy, which holds only in-frame ones; the method was immunoSEQ multiplex PCR. This table has approximately 220,000 clones, 85% to 90% appearing once. The specimen was peripheral blood. Source of these receptors: a man in his fifties or sixties with acute or convalescent COVID-19. CDR3s include the opening cysteine and the closing phenylalanine or tryptophan. A D gene is named only where the DNA matches it firmly. Part of the rows lack a size; the others show once, few, many or a class for expanded clones.

TRBJ1-1 . TRBV2 TRBD1 TGTGCCAGCAGGAGCGAGGGGACAGTAGCTGAAGCTTTCTTT CASRSEGTVAEAFF
TRBJ1-6 . TRBV2 . TGTGCCAGCAGTGAACGAGGAGATTCACCCCTCCACTTT CASSERGDSPLHF
TRBJ2-2 . TRBV28 TRBD2 TGTGCCAGCACCATGGGACTAGCGGGCACCGGGGAGCTGTTTTTT CASTMGLAGTGELFF
TRBJ1-5 few TRBV27 . TGTGCCAGCAGTGTACAGGGACGTCAGCCCCAGCATTTT CASSVQGRQPQHF
TRBJ2-5 . TRBV15 TRBD2 TGTGCCACCAGCAGAGCGACTAGCGGGGGTAAAGAGACCCAGTACTTC CATSRATSGGKETQYF
TRBJ2-7 few TRBV5-1 . TGCGCCAGCACCGACGGGAATGGGGTGGAGCAGTACTTC CASTDGNGVEQYF
TRBJ1-1 . TRBV5-1 TRBD1 TGCGCCAGCAGCTTGCAGGGGGCCGTGAACACTGAAGCTTTCTTT CASSLQGAVNTEAFF
TRBJ2-3 . TRBV19 TRBD2 TGTGCCAGTAGTCCTGGACTAGCGGGGGGCCGCGGGACAGATACGCAGTATTTT CASSPGLAGGRGTDTQYF
TRBJ1-2 . TRBV6-5 TRBD1 TGTGCCAGCAGTTACCCGGGACAGAACTATGGCTACACCTTC CASSYPGQNYGYTF
TRBJ2-2 . TRBV7-2 . TGTGCCAGCAGCTTAGCTTACACCCGGGGCGGGGAGCTGTTTTTT CASSLAYTRGGELFF
TRBJ1-2 . TRBV18 TRBD1 TGTGCCAGCTCCCCCTTCCCCCCGACAGGGGATGGCTACACCTTC CASSPFPPTGDGYTF
TRBJ1-5 once TRBV7-8 . TGTGCCAGCAGCTTAACCAGGGGCGCCAATCAGCCCCAGCATTTT CASSLTRGANQPQHF
TRBJ1-2 few TRBV4-2 . TGTGCCAGCAGCCAAGAGGGATTCGGGACTGCTGACTTCTATGGCTACACCTTC CASSQEGFGTADFYGYTF
TRBJ2-5 . TRBV11-1 . TGTGCCAGCAGCTTATCGGGGGTAGAGACCCAGTACTTC CASSLSGVETQYF
TRBJ1-2 . TRBV7-9 TRBD1 TGTGCCAGCAGCTCACCGTTGGGACAGGGTTTCGGCTACACCTTC CASSSPLGQGFGYTF
TRBJ2-3 . TRBV30 TRBD1 TGTGCCTGGGGGGAGACAGGGGTAACAGATACGCAGTATTTT CAWGETGVTDTQYF
TRBJ2-3 once TRBV2 TRBD2 TGTGCCAGCAATCGACTAGCGGGGGGTTTAACAGATACGCAGTATTTT CASNRLAGGLTDTQYF
TRBJ2-2 . TRBV4-1 . TGCGCCAGCAGCCAAGGGGTAGGGAGGAACACCGGGGAGCTGTTTTTT CASSQGVGRNTGELFF
TRBJ1-2 . TRBV25-1 . TGTGCCAGCAGTGACGGGGTCCTCCGTGGCTACACCTTC CASSDGVLRGYTF
TRBJ2-3 . TRBV27 TRBD1 TGTGCCAGCAGTTCCGACAGGGGGAGCACAGATACGCAGTATTTT CASSSDRGSTDTQYF
TRBJ1-2 . TRBV5-1 . TGCGCCAGCAGGTCCGGACATCAGAGGGGCTACACCTTC CASRSGHQRGYTF
TRBJ1-3 . TRBV5-1 . TGCGCCAGCAGCTTAACCTCAGGGTCCTCTGGAAACACCATATATTTT CASSLTSGSSGNTIYF
TRBJ1-4 . TRBV5-6 . TGTGCCAGCAGCTTGACGGGCCCGGGGAGGGATGGGACGGAAAAACTGTTTTTT CASSLTGPGRDGTEKLFF
TRBJ1-5 few TRBV6-6 TRBD1 TGTGCCAGCAGTCCCCGAGGGTTGGGACAGGGACATCAGCCCCAGCATTTT CASSPRGLGQGHQPQHF
TRBJ2-1 . TRBV20-1 . TGCAGTGCTAGTAAGGTAGCGGCGGCGCGTAGTGAGCAGTTCTTC CSASKVAAARSEQFF
TRBJ2-7 . TRBV18 TRBD1 TGTGCCAGCTCACCGGACAGGGGTCATACCTACGAGCAGTACTTC CASSPDRGHTYEQYF
TRBJ1-3 . TRBV5-4 . TGTGCCAGCAGCTTGGCAGGGTTAGGAAACACCATATATTTT CASSLAGLGNTIYF
TRBJ1-1 . TRBV11-2 . TGTGCCAGCAGCTTATGGGGCAGCACTGAAGCTTTCTTT CASSLWGSTEAFF
TRBJ1-1 . TRBV18 TRBD1 TGTGCCAGCTCATCGCGGACAGGGGAGAACACTGAAGCTTTCTTT CASSSRTGENTEAFF
TRBJ1-6 few TRBV18 TRBD1 TGTGCCAGCTCACCGTTACAGGGGGCCTATAATTCACCCCTCCACTTT CASSPLQGAYNSPLHF
TRBJ1-1 once TRBV2 . TGTGCCAGCATCGACGGGGGTATAACGAACACTGAAGCTTTCTTT CASIDGGITNTEAFF
TRBJ2-5 . TRBV3-1/TRBV3-2 . TGTGCCAGCAGCCAATCTTTCGGGGACAAGTACCAAGAGACCCAGTACTTC CASSQSFGDKYQETQYF
TRBJ1-2 . TRBV18 . TGTGCCAGCTCATCCCGGGATGACTATGGCTACACCTTC CASSSRDDYGYTF
TRBJ2-7 . TRBV4-1 . TGCGCCAGCAGCCAAGAGTGGACAGAAAACTACGAGCAGTACTTC CASSQEWTENYEQYF
TRBJ1-1 . TRBV18 . TGTGCCAGCTCACCATTAAAGGGGGTCGACACTGAAGCTTTCTTT CASSPLKGVDTEAFF
TRBJ1-5 once TRBV11-2 TRBD1 TGTGCCAGCAGCTTAGGCTTCGCCGGACAGGGAAGGAGCAATCAGCCCCAGCATTTT CASSLGFAGQGRSNQPQHF
TRBJ2-3 . TRBV11-2 TRBD2 TGTGCCAGCAGCCCACTAGCGGGGGGGCCTGATACGCAGTATTTT CASSPLAGGPDTQYF
TRBJ2-7 . TRBV3-1/TRBV3-2 . TGTGCCAGCAGCGAACAGGAGGGGTCAGACGAGCAGTACTTC CASSEQEGSDEQYF
TRBJ1-1 . TRBV5-1 . TGCGCCAGCAGCCAGGGGACAAGACCCAGCACTGAAGCTTTCTTT CASSQGTRPSTEAFF
TRBJ1-3 . TRBV7-6 . TGTGCCAGCAGCCCCCTCGTTCCTCCGGTCGGAAACACCATATATTTT CASSPLVPPVGNTIYF
TRBJ2-1 . TRBV29-1 TRBD1 TGCAGCGTTGAGCGGGACAGGTCCTACAATGAGCAGTTCTTC CSVERDRSYNEQFF
TRBJ1-3 . TRBV5-4 . TGTGCCAGCAGCTTGGACCCAGGCTCTGGAAACACCATATATTTT CASSLDPGSGNTIYF
TRBJ2-5 . TRBV6-5 TRBD1 TGTGCCAGCAGTCGGACAGGGGGTGAAAAAGAGACCCAGTACTTC CASSRTGGEKETQYF
TRBJ1-1 . TRBV19 . TGTGCCAGTAGTATAGGAGTAGCGGGGTCCACTGAAGCTTTCTTT CASSIGVAGSTEAFF